These 10 T cell receptor beta chains originate from one sample sequenced in a study of glioma-infiltrating T cells. Using RNA template, CDR3s of TCR alpha and beta were amplified with iRepertoire arm-PCR. TCRdb independently ran MiXCR on the multiplex PCR reads; one entry per CDR3 protein. The sample lists 9,500 to 13,000 distinct CDR3 sequences; 56% were seen once. The specimen sequenced was glioma tissue, nonneoplastic brain tissue, or PBMCs (not recorded which). These receptors were collected from a human donor with low-grade glioma or glioblastoma, undergoing nonglioma brain surgery, or in good health (not recorded which).

The sample holds one count of this clonotype. The missing conserved phenylalanine or tryptophan at the end of this CDR3 makes a read error likely. The J gene is TRBJ2-1, the V gene TRBV20-1; D gene uncertain. The length of the CDR3 is 15 residues. Germline CDR1 DFQATT, CDR2 SNEGSKA (reference sequence). Trimming shortened V by 5 bases and J by 4 bases, and 18 bases separated the two germline ends. CDR3 DNA sequence: TGCAGTGCTCCCTGGGCAGTGGGTGATTACAATGAGCAGTTCCTC. Its translation is CSAPWAVGDYNEQFL.

This clonotype was seen once. A junction boundary mismatches the germline segment, possibly from a read error. The chain joins TRBV9 to TRBJ1-1, with D possibly TRBD1 on 6 matching bases. Looked up from germline, CDR1 is SGDLS and CDR2 is YYNGEE. The CDR3 runs 15 residues. The CDR3 DNA is TGTGCCAGCAGCGAAATGGACAGCCAGCGCACTGAGGCTTTCTTT. It is translated as CASSEMDSQRTEAFF. Looking up the rest from reference TRBV9 and TRBJ1-1 gives the full variable domain: DSGVTQTPKHLITATGQRVTLRCSPRSGDLSVYWYQQSLDQGLQFLIQYYNGEERAKGNILERFSAQQFPDLHSELNLSSLELGDSALYFCASSEMDSQRTEAFFGQGTRLTVV.

For this clonotype: This could be a read error, since a much larger clone is one nucleotide away. The rearrangement links TRBV20-1 to TRBJ2-3; 9 positions agree with TRBD2. V lost 8 bases to trimming and J lost 3 bases; unmatched junction nucleotides: 15. CDR3 length equals 16 residues. The V gene's germline CDR1 is DFQATT and CDR2 SNEGSKA (reference sequence). The CDR3 nucleotides are TGCAGTACTTGTCCCTACCTAGCGGGAATGACAGATACGCAGTATTTT. Translating gives CSTCPYLAGMTDTQYF.

A note on this clonotype: The junction shows a germline mismatch at one end, possibly a read error. The chain has TRBV18 and TRBJ1-1; D is undetermined. The CDR3 is 14 amino acids. Germline V lookup: CDR1 KGHSH, CDR2 LQKENI. CDR3: CASSLGKMNTEAFF. The CDR3 DNA follows: TGTGCAAGCTCACTGGGAAAGATGAACACTGAAGCTTTCTTT. The whole variable domain, remainder taken from reference TRBV18 and TRBJ1-1, is NAGVMQNPRHLVRRRGQEARLRCSPMKGHSHVYWYRQLPEEGLKFMVYLQKENIIDESGMPKERFSAEFPKEGPSILRIQQVVRGDSAAYFCASSLGKMNTEAFFGQGTRLTVV.

This clonotype was seen only once. Compared with germline, one end of the junction differs, possibly owing to a read error. The V call is TRBV20-1, the J call TRBJ2-1, with TRBD1 identical over 8 bases. The CDR3 length is 12 residues. Germline CDR1 is DFQATT and CDR2 is SNEGSKA (reference sequence). DNA of the CDR3: TGCAGTGCTCCGGACAGGGACAATGAGCGGCTCTTC. Translation gives CSAPDRDNERLF.

This clonotype is labeled medium-sized. V gene TRBV28 combines with J gene TRBJ1-4; the D is unclear. V was cut by 5 bases and J by 6 bases, with 4 bases left in between. This CDR3 contains 11 residues. Looked up from germline, CDR1 is MDHEN and CDR2 is SYDVKM. In DNA, the CDR3 is TGTGCCAGCAGTATGTATGAAAAACTGTTTTTT. Its protein is CASSMYEKLFF.

This clonotype is labeled medium-sized. This chain uses TRBV4-1 with TRBJ2-3; 15 bases fit TRBD2. After removal of 1 base from V and 3 bases from J, the junction contained 5 bases not matched to a gene. The length of the CDR3 is 18 residues. In germline, CDR1 is MGHRA, CDR2 YSYEKL. This chain's CDR3 is CASSQALGTSGRTDTQYF. CDR3 nucleotide sequence: TGCGCCAGCAGCCAAGCTCTTGGGACTAGCGGGAGGACAGATACGCAGTATTTT.

This clonotype showed up many times. A read error may be the cause here, since a much bigger clone is one base away. This chain joins TRBV7-9 and TRBJ2-3; D unclear. The CDR3 consists of 13 residues. Germline values: CDR1 SEHNR, CDR2 FQNEAQ (reference sequence). The CDR3 bases are TGTGCCGGCAGCCAGACTAGCACAGATACGCAGTATTTT. Its protein is CAGSQTSTDTQYF.

Regarding this clonotype: An end of the junction does not agree with germline; a read error may underlie this. J is TRBJ1-1 and V is TRBV12-3 or TRBV12-4; the D gene is possibly TRBD1 (5 bases). The CDR3 is 13 amino acids. The CDR3 is CASIRQRNTEAFF. CDR3 nucleotide sequence: TGTGCTAGCATCCGACAGCGGAACACTGAAGCTTTCTTT.

J is TRBJ2-7 and V is TRBV24-1; 13 bases line up with TRBD2. Germline V gene lookup returns CDR1 KGHDR and CDR2 SFDVKD. The ends lost 6 bases at V and 5 bases at J; junction bases unmatched: 21. This CDR3 has 20 residues. Written as DNA, the CDR3 is TGTGCCACCAGTAAGAGACTTCTTCGGACTAGCGGGAGTATTAAGGACGAGCAGTACTTC. Amino acid sequence: CATSKRLLRTSGSIKDEQYF.